A single sample is the source of the 8 T cell receptor beta chains below, sequenced in a study of cytomegalovirus exposure and HLA in healthy donors (dated by TCRdb to the late 2010s). The library was obtained by the immunoSEQ multiplex PCR assay. For the multiplex PCR, a mixture combining 60 forward primers for TCR Vbeta segments and 13 reverse primers for TCR Jbeta segments was used. TCRdb took over this immuneACCESS table, retaining in-frame rearrangements with V and J assigned. Such tables are incomplete; in checked studies, under half of the missing clones stem from an unresolved V gene, and the remainder is unexplained. Recorded for this sample are some 81,000 clones; around 70% of them occurred a single time. Clones ranked in the top ten supply 11% of the sample. The sample taken for sequencing was PBMCs. These receptors were collected from a woman between 40 and 55 years old in good health and CMV-seropositive.

CDR3 protein: CASSQDIQGPLHF. The CDR3 DNA reads TGCGCCAGCAGCCAAGACATACAGGGTCCCCTCCACTTT. The chain is built from TRBV4-3 and TRBJ1-6, with D tentatively TRBD1 (6 bases). Trimming stripped 0 bases from V and 13 bases from J, with 10 bases between. Germline V gene lookup returns CDR1 LGHNA and CDR2 YSLEER. CDR3 length equals 13 residues.

This rearrangement joins TRBV19 to TRBJ1-5, with D hard to call. Germline V CDR1 and CDR2: LNHDA, SQIVND (reference sequence). The CDR3 length is 17 residues. V was pared by 4 bases and J by 6 bases, with 22 bases between. The DNA for the CDR3 is TGTGCCAGTAGTAGGACCCCATTAGGAGGGTTGGGTCAGCCCCAGCATTTT. Translation gives CASSRTPLGGLGQPQHF.

This chain joins TRBV28 and TRBJ1-3, with D possibly matching TRBD1 (5 bases). V was trimmed by 6 bases and J by 6 bases, leaving 15 bases between them. The CDR3 loop spans 14 amino acids. Germline CDR1 and CDR2: MDHEN and SYDVKM. In DNA form, the CDR3 reads TGTGCCAGCAGGACCCGATCAGGGTTAAACACCATATATTTT. Translating it yields CASRTRSGLNTIYF. The variable domain in full, with the rest retrieved from reference TRBV28 and TRBJ1-3, is DVKVTQSSRYLVKRTGEKVFLECVQDMDHENMFWYRQDPGLGLRLIYFSYDVKMKEKGDIPEGYSVSREKKERFSLILESASTNQTSMYLCASRTRSGLNTIYFGEGSWLTVV.

This clone was observed once. This chain's CDR3 is CAWRWQGTYEQYF. The DNA for the CDR3 is TGTGCCTGGAGGTGGCAGGGGACCTACGAGCAGTACTTC. V and J are TRBV30 and TRBJ2-7; possibly TRBD1 for D (6 bases). Trimming left V 3 bases short and J 2 bases short, with 11 bases between. The germline CDR1 and CDR2 sequences are GTSNPN and SVGIG (reference sequence). The CDR3 spans 13 residues.

The V call is TRBV7-2, the J call TRBJ2-5; no firm D call. The germline gives CDR1 SGHTA, CDR2 FQGNSA. V lost 4 bases and J 5 bases, leaving 11 bases between the germline ends. The CDR3 covers 13 residues. CDR3 protein: CASSSPPMETQYF. CDR3 DNA: TGTGCCAGCAGCTCCCCCCCTATGGAGACCCAGTACTTC.

V usage is TRBV27 and J usage is TRBJ1-1, with D hard to call. The CDR3 is made up of 16 amino acids. Trimming removed 0 bases from V and 2 bases from J, with 13 bases in between. Germline CDR1 MNHEY, CDR2 SMNVEV (reference sequence). CDR3 protein: CASSLSPARLNTEAFF. The CDR3 DNA reads TGTGCCAGCAGTTTATCCCCTGCCAGACTAAACACTGAAGCTTTCTTT.

The rearrangement links TRBV7-9 to TRBJ2-4; 8 bases are shared with TRBD1. Germline assignment: CDR1 SEHNR and CDR2 FQNEAQ (reference sequence). V dropped 1 base and J dropped 6; count of bases not matched to a gene: 2. The CDR3 consists of 14 residues. The CDR3 spells CASSLGTGSNIQYF. CDR3 sequence (DNA): TGTGCCAGCAGCTTAGGGACAGGGTCAAACATTCAGTACTTC.

This chain uses TRBV15 with TRBJ1-1; D is unresolved. The CDR3 length is 14 residues. The V end was cut by 1 base, the J end by 5 bases, with 11 bases between. Germline assignment: CDR1 LNHNV and CDR2 YYDKDF (reference sequence). This chain's CDR3 is CATSRGAGWTEAFF. Here the CDR3 DNA reads TGTGCCACCAGCAGAGGGGCGGGGTGGACTGAAGCTTTCTTT.